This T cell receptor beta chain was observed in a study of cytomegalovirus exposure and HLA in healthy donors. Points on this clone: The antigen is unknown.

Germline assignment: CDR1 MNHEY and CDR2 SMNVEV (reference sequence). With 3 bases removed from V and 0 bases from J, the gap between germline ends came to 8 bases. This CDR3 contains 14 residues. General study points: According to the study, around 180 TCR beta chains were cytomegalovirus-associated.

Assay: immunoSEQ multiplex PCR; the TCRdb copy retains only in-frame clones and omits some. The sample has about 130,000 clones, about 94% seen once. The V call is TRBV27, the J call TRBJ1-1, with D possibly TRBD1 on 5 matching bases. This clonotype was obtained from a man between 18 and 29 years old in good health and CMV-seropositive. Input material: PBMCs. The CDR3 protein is CASSFAGMNTEAFF. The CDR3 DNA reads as TGTGCCAGCAGTTTCGCAGGGATGAACACTGAAGCTTTCTTT.